The rows below give T cell receptor beta chains drawn from one sample of a study of early T cells in non-severe SARS-CoV-2 infection. TCRdb re-derived calls from the 5' RACE reads in MiXCR, one entry per CDR3 protein. Among about 45,000 distinct CDR3 sequences listed, 11% were seen once. The sample was whole blood. The origin of the receptors is an adult who was a healthcare worker with PCR-confirmed SARS-CoV-2 infection or an uninfected control (not recorded which). Both conserved end residues are trimmed from each CDR3.

CDR3 length,V gene,CDR3 protein
13,TRBV18,ASSPTSGAKNIQY
12,TRBV6-6,ASSYGQSKETQY
16,TRBV28,ASSPPLTGGRGANVLT
9,TRBV28,ASSLSTEAF
13,TRBV28,ASGYWETGKETQY
14,TRBV14,ASSQERGTHTYEQY
11,TRBV29-1,SVEEISADTQY
15,TRBV4-1,ASSQGLAVSSYNEQF
9,TRBV12-3/TRBV12-4,ASNRSHEQY
11,TRBV12-3/TRBV12-4,ASSTLPGVEQY
11,TRBV4-3,ASSRGGLYEQY
13,TRBV5-4,ASSLQGAAGNTIY
10,TRBV7-2,ASSLVAYEQY
11,TRBV12-3/TRBV12-4,ASSLTGGSGYT
13,TRBV9,ASNPQGANTGELF
10,TRBV28,ASRLQNYGYT
14,TRBV7-9,ASSRGPGGHTDTQY
14,TRBV11-1,ASSRRRGLASDEQY
13,TRBV4-3,ASSQTPATNEKLF
13,TRBV2,ASREGALANYGYT
13,TRBV6-5,ASRSLAGHTDTQY
13,TRBV21-1,ASSKDSGATGELF
9,TRBV29-1,SVEKNTEAF
14,TRBV7-8,ASSLVGLAGYNEQF
12,TRBV20-1,SASRDRLDQPQH
11,TRBV7-9,ASSPQGSTEAF
14,TRBV24-1,ATSDYRRDGSYGYT
15,TRBV21-1,ASSKARGWNLTDTQY
12,TRBV6-2/TRBV6-3,ASSRRRDHNEQF
9,TRBV2,ASSPTGKQY
12,TRBV28,ASSFEQNSYEQY
10,TRBV6-2/TRBV6-3,ASSYSPGAQY
12,TRBV25-1,ASSARTGVPEAF
14,TRBV19,ASRPFEREFPGELF
9,TRBV4-1,ASSQGIEAF
15,TRBV6-5,ASSHDREKSYNSPLH
13,TRBV12-3/TRBV12-4,ASRESYLSNQPQH
13,TRBV29-1,SVAGSVGSGIEQY
12,TRBV24-1,ATSDWGGVDEQF
14,TRBV24-1,ATSDPWTGRAGELF
16,TRBV7-2,ASSLAALLAPWGEKLF
13,TRBV7-2,ASRSGRASYNEQF
12,TRBV20-1,SASPAGFSYEQY
13,TRBV29-1,SVVGLAGGLETQY
13,TRBV5-4,ASSYGLAGVDEQF
12,TRBV6-5,ASSYSGSVYEQY